These 18 T cell receptor beta chains came from one sample sequenced in a study of blood T cell repertoires in COVID-19. The data were produced by immunoSEQ multiplex PCR, yet TCRdb's version contains in-frame clones alone and is incomplete. The sample holds over 20,000 clones, approximately 90% seen once. The sequenced sample consisted of peripheral blood. The receptor source for this set is a human donor in a cohort sampled during active COVID-19. The donor label of this sample is uncertain.

The chain joins TRBV6-1 to TRBJ1-1; 7 bases are shared with TRBD1. Trimming at V came to 4 bases and at J to 0 bases, leaving 8 bases not matched to a gene. The V gene's germline CDR1 is MNHNS and CDR2 SASEGT. CDR3 length: 16 residues. The CDR3, as DNA: TGTGCCAGCAGTGCTAGTACAGGGGTTGTGAACACTGAAGCTTTCTTT. It encodes CASSASTGVVNTEAFF.

The chain links TRBV19 to TRBJ2-1, with a weak D call TRBD2 (5 bases). Trimming removed 6 bases from V and 2 bases from J, with 11 bases in between. The CDR3 has 14 residues. Germline V gives CDR1 LNHDA, CDR2 SQIVND (reference sequence). The DNA for the CDR3 is TGTGCCAGTAGGTCGAGAGCGGCCTACAATGAGCAGTTCTTC. Its protein product is CASRSRAAYNEQFF.

This chain joins TRBV9 and TRBJ2-2, with TRBD2 as a possible D gene (6 bases). The CDR3 is made up of 15 amino acids. Germline V gives CDR1 SGDLS, CDR2 YYNGEE. Trimming took 3 bases from V and 3 from J, leaving 12 bases between them. The CDR3 sequence is CASSESGTYTGELFF. The CDR3 region has the DNA TGTGCCAGCAGCGAATCCGGGACTTACACCGGGGAGCTGTTTTTT.

This clone appeared once. The chain carries TRBV5-1 and TRBJ2-7; no reliable D call. The CDR3 consists of 15 residues. Looked up from germline, CDR1 is SGHRS and CDR2 is YFSETQ. Trimming removed 1 base from V and 2 bases from J, with 13 bases in between. This chain's CDR3 is CASSLIQPGPYEQYF. Here the CDR3 DNA reads TGCGCCAGCAGCTTGATACAGCCCGGCCCCTACGAGCAGTACTTC.

This rearrangement joins TRBV20-1 to TRBJ2-1; D possibly corresponds to TRBD2 (5 bases). Trimming shortened V by 3 bases and J by 6 bases, and 6 bases separated the two germline ends. This CDR3 region has 11 residues. Germline assignment: CDR1 DFQATT and CDR2 SNEGSKA (reference sequence). In DNA, the CDR3 is TGCAGTGCTAGGGGGAGCAATGAGCAGTTCTTC. Encoded protein: CSARGSNEQFF.

This rearrangement joins TRBV7-9 to TRBJ2-3; D call uncertain. The germline V gene has CDR1 SEHNR and CDR2 FQNEAQ (reference sequence). The germline V and J ends were trimmed by 5 bases and 2 bases, with 5 bases remaining between them. There are 12 residues in the CDR3. In DNA, the CDR3 is TGTGCCAGCAGCGAGAACACAGATACGCAGTATTTT. Its translation: CASSENTDTQYF. Supplemented by reference TRBV7-9 and TRBJ2-3, the full variable domain reads DTGVSQNPRHKITKRGQNVTFRCDPISEHNRLYWYRQTLGQGPEFLTYFQNEAQLEKSRLLSDRFSAERPKGSFSTLEIQRTEQGDSAMYLCASSENTDTQYFGPGTRLTVL.

The chain employs TRBV2 and TRBJ1-6; 9 positions agree with TRBD1. V lost 7 bases to trimming and J lost 10 bases; unmatched junction nucleotides: 8. CDR3 length equals 14 residues. Germline CDR1 and CDR2: SNHLY and FYNNEI. DNA of the CDR3: TGTGCCAGCATGGGGACAGGGTTAGGGTCACCCCTCCACTTT. This encodes CASMGTGLGSPLHF.

The chain uses TRBV19 and TRBJ2-7, with 7 positions matching TRBD2. The V gene's germline CDR1 is LNHDA and CDR2 SQIVND (reference sequence). Germline trimming cut 8 bases from V and 0 bases from J; bases unmatched to any gene: 7. The CDR3 extends over 14 amino acids. CDR3 DNA sequence: TGTGCCAGTCTCGGGGGGTATCCCTCCTACGAGCAGTACTTC. This sequence encodes CASLGGYPSYEQYF.

The V call is TRBV9, the J call TRBJ2-7; the D gene is possibly TRBD1 (9 bases). This CDR3 region has 18 residues. V was cut by 4 bases and J by 0 bases, with 23 bases left in between. CDR1 SGDLS and CDR2 YYNGEE come from the germline V gene. CDR3 in DNA: TGTGCCAGCAGCCCCCGAGATAGCGGGACAGGGTTCTCCTACGAGCAGTACTTC. Translating it yields CASSPRDSGTGFSYEQYF.

The chain couples TRBV5-1 to TRBJ1-2; 8 bases fit TRBD1. CDR1 SGHRS and CDR2 YFSETQ come from the germline V gene. V lost 4 bases and J lost 3; bases outside the gene matches: 2. The CDR3 is 13 amino acids. CDR3 DNA: TGCGCCAGCAGCGGACAGGGCGACTATGGCTACACCTTC. Its translation: CASSGQGDYGYTF. The complete variable domain, with remaining parts taken from reference TRBV5-1 and TRBJ1-2, reads KAGVTQTPRYLIKTRGQQVTLSCSPISGHRSVSWYQQTPGQGLQFLFEYFSETQRNKGNFPGRFSGRQFSNSRSEMNVSTLELGDSALYLCASSGQGDYGYTFGSGTRLTVV.

The rearrangement uses TRBV2 and TRBJ1-4; D is possibly TRBD1 (5 bases). The CDR3 totals 13 residues. Trimming pared 3 bases from V and 8 bases from J, leaving 10 bases between. Germline V lookup: CDR1 SNHLY, CDR2 FYNNEI. The CDR3 DNA sequence: TGTGCCAGCAGTGATAGTAGGGGAGAAAAACTGTTTTTT. Protein product: CASSDSRGEKLFF.

The chain is built from TRBV6-1 and TRBJ2-3; D is uncertain. CDR3 length: 17 residues. Trimming took off 4 bases at V and 0 bases at J, with 17 bases between the two ends. Per germline, CDR1 MNHNS and CDR2 SASEGT. For the CDR3, the DNA is TGTGCCAGCAGTGGGGCATACAGCCCTTCTAGCACAGATACGCAGTATTTT. It yields the protein CASSGAYSPSSTDTQYF.

This chain uses TRBV5-1 with TRBJ1-1, with D possibly matching TRBD1 (6 bases). This CDR3 region has 15 residues. CDR1 is SGHRS and CDR2 is YFSETQ in the germline V gene. V was pared by 2 bases and J by 1 base, with 12 bases between. The CDR3 coding sequence is TGCGCCAGCAGCTTCTCGGGGGGCGCGAACACTGAAGCTTTCTTT. Translation: CASSFSGGANTEAFF.

V and J are TRBV19 and TRBJ2-7, with 9 positions matching TRBD1. This CDR3 contains 15 residues. Trimming at V came to 5 bases and at J to 2 bases, leaving 7 bases not matched to a gene. CDR1 is LNHDA and CDR2 is SQIVND in the germline V gene (reference sequence). The chain's CDR3 is CASSLRQGVAYEQYF. The CDR3 bases are TGTGCCAGTAGTCTCCGACAGGGGGTGGCCTACGAGCAGTACTTC.

The chain has TRBV30 and TRBJ2-7, with 8 bases lining up with TRBD2. CDR3 length: 15 amino acids. Unmatched junction bases numbered 8, after V lost 1 base and J lost 3 bases. Germline V gene sequence: CDR1 GTSNPN, CDR2 SVGIG (reference sequence). CDR3 sequence reads: CAWSDRASGFYEQYF. In DNA, the CDR3 is TGTGCCTGGAGTGATCGGGCTAGCGGGTTCTACGAGCAGTACTTC. Full variable domain (missing parts from reference TRBV30 and TRBJ2-7): SQTIHQWPATLVQPVGSPLSLECTVEGTSNPNLYWYRQAAGRGLQLLFYSVGIGQISSEVPQNLSASRPQDRQFILSSKKLLLSDSGFYLCAWSDRASGFYEQYFGPGTRLTVT.

The rearrangement joins TRBV5-1 to TRBJ2-7, with D perhaps matching TRBD1 (6 bases). With 2 bases removed from V and 0 bases from J, the gap between germline ends came to 12 bases. The germline gives CDR1 SGHRS, CDR2 YFSETQ. This CDR3 comprises 15 residues. CDR3 in amino acids: CASSFVQGASYEQYF. The CDR3 region has the DNA TGCGCCAGCAGCTTTGTACAGGGCGCCTCCTACGAGCAGTACTTC.

The sample holds a few counts of this clone. The chain uses TRBV4-2 and TRBJ1-6; 10 bases are shared with TRBD1. This CDR3 comprises 15 residues. Looked up from germline, CDR1 is LGHNA and CDR2 is YNFKEQ. The V and J ends lost 0 bases and 8 bases, in that order; junction bases with no gene match: 1. The CDR3 DNA sequence: TGTGCCAGCAGCCAAGACGGGACAGGGGATTCACCCCTCCACTTT. This codes for CASSQDGTGDSPLHF.

The V and J genes are TRBV5-1 and TRBJ2-1, with TRBD2 matching 12 bases. The CDR3 runs to 16 residues. The ends lost 0 bases at V and 6 bases at J; junction bases unmatched: 4. Germline CDR1 is SGHRS and CDR2 is YFSETQ. For the CDR3, the DNA is TGCGCCAGCAGCTTGGAGCCTAGCGGGAGGGTCAATGAGCAGTTCTTC. Its translation: CASSLEPSGRVNEQFF.